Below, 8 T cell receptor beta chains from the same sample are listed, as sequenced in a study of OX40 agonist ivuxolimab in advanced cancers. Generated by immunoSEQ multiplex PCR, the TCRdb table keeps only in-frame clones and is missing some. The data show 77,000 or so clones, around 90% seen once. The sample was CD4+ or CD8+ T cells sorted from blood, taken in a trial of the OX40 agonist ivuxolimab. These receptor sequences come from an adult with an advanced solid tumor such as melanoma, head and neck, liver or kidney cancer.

CDR3 residues: CASSPPRRETQYF. In DNA, the CDR3 is TGTGCCAGCAGTCCCCCTCGGCGAGAGACCCAGTACTTC. The V gene is TRBV2, the J gene TRBJ2-5; D gene unclear. Trimming removed 5 bases at V and 4 bases at J, with 11 bases between. CDR1 is SNHLY, CDR2 FYNNEI, per germline. This CDR3 is built from 13 residues.

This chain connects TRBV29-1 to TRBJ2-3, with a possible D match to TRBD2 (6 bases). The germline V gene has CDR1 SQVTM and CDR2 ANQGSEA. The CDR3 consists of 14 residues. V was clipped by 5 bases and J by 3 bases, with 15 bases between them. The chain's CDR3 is CSVLKDGGTDTQYF. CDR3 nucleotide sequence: TGCAGCGTTCTTAAGGATGGGGGGACAGATACGCAGTATTTT.

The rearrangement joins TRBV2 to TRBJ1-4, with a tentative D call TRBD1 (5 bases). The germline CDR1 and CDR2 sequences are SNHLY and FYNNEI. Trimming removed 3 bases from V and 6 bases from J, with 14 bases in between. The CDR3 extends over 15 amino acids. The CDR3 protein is CASSDSATADEKLFF. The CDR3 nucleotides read TGTGCCAGCAGTGATTCGGCGACAGCCGATGAAAAACTGTTTTTT.

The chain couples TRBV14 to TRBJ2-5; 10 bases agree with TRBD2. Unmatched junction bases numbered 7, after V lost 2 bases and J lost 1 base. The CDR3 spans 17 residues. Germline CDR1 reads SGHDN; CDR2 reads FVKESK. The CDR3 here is CASSQWASGGIQETQYF. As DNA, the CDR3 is TGTGCCAGCAGCCAATGGGCTAGCGGGGGAATCCAAGAGACCCAGTACTTC.

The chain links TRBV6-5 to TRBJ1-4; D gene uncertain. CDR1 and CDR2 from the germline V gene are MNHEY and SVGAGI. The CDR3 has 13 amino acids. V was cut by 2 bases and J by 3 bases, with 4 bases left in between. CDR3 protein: CASSYGANEKLFF. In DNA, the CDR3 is TGTGCCAGCAGTTACGGGGCTAATGAAAAACTGTTTTTT.

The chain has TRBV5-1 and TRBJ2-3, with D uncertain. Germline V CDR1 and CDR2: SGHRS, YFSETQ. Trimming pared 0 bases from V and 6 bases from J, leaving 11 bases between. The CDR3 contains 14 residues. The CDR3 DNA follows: TGCGCCAGCAGCTTGGCCCCGGCGTCGGATACGCAGTATTTT. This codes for CASSLAPASDTQYF.

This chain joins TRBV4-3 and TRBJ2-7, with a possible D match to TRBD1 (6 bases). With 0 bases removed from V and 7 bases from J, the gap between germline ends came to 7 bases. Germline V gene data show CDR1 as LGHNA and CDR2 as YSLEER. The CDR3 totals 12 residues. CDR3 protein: CASSQDRGEQYF. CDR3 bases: TGCGCCAGCAGCCAAGATAGGGGGGAGCAGTACTTC.

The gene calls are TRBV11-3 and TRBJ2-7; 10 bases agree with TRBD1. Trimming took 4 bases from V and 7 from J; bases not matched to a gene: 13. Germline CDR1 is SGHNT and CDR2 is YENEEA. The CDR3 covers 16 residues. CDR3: CASSSWVGQGMGEQYF. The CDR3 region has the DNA TGTGCCAGCAGCTCCTGGGTGGGACAGGGGATGGGAGAGCAGTACTTC.